This entry lists 28 T cell receptor beta chains sequenced from one sample in a study of control samples from healthy donors and cancer patients. The method was immunoSEQ multiplex PCR; TCRdb's version includes in-frame clones alone and lacks a portion of them. The top ten hold over 13% of the sample, which has 10,000 to 15,000 clones, approximately 93% seen once. Input material: PBMCs. Source of these receptors: a man aged 80 or over with lung cancer.

The chain links TRBV5-1 to TRBJ2-3; 14 bases line up with TRBD2. Germline V gene data show CDR1 as SGHRS and CDR2 as YFSETQ. This CDR3 comprises 18 residues. V dropped 0 bases and J dropped 4; count of bases not matched to a gene: 7. CDR3 coding DNA: TGCGCCAGCAGCTTGGGCGGGACTAGCGGGGGCCCCCCAGATACGCAGTATTTT. Protein sequence: CASSLGGTSGGPPDTQYF.

This chain links TRBV5-1 with TRBJ2-7; unclear D gene. This CDR3 region has 14 residues. Germline V lookup: CDR1 SGHRS, CDR2 YFSETQ. The V and J ends lost 0 bases and 3 bases respectively, with 10 bases between them. The CDR3 spells CASSLASSYYEQYF. CDR3 DNA sequence: TGCGCCAGCAGCTTGGCCTCCAGTTACTACGAGCAGTACTTC.

This sequence joins TRBV5-4 and TRBJ1-4; D might be TRBD1 (6 bases). Looked up from germline, CDR1 is SGHNT and CDR2 is YYREEE (reference sequence). The CDR3 runs 13 residues. V lost 1 base, J lost 8 bases, and 9 bases lay in between. The CDR3 region is CASSLSGDEKLFF. CDR3 sequence (DNA): TGTGCCAGCAGCTTGTCAGGGGACGAAAAACTGTTTTTT.

This clone appeared a single time. This chain connects TRBV24-1 to TRBJ2-5, with a tentative D call TRBD2 (5 bases). The length of the CDR3 is 13 residues. The V gene lost 3 bases and the J gene lost 4 bases, with 8 bases spanning the gap. CDR1 KGHDR and CDR2 SFDVKD come from the germline V gene. CDR3 in DNA: TGTGCCACCAGTGATGGACGGGGAGAGACCCAGTACTTC. Protein: CATSDGRGETQYF.

The rearrangement links TRBV5-4 to TRBJ2-5; D is ambiguous. Trimming took off 2 bases at V and 0 bases at J, with 8 bases between the two ends. Germline lookup yields CDR1 SGHNT and CDR2 YYREEE (reference sequence). This CDR3 comprises 14 residues. The CDR3: CASSLGQDQETQYF. CDR3 nucleotide sequence: TGTGCCAGCAGCTTAGGGCAGGACCAAGAGACCCAGTACTTC.

The chain links TRBV6-1 to TRBJ2-3, with D perhaps TRBD1 (5 bases). V was shortened by 2 bases and J by 0 bases, with 9 bases between the two germline ends. Per the germline V gene, CDR1 is MNHNS and CDR2 is SASEGT. This CDR3 is built from 15 residues. CDR3 amino acids: CASSEQGTSTDTQYF. The CDR3 coding sequence is TGTGCCAGCAGTGAACAGGGTACTAGCACAGATACGCAGTATTTT.

This clone was recorded only once. The V call is TRBV2, the J call TRBJ2-7, with TRBD1 matching over 9 bases. The CDR3 is made up of 12 amino acids. The V segment lost 6 bases and the J segment 5 bases; nucleotides outside the gene matches: 2. Germline CDR1 reads SNHLY; CDR2 reads FYNNEI. The CDR3 here is CASRGDRDEQYF. The CDR3 region has the DNA TGTGCCAGCAGGGGGGACAGGGACGAGCAGTACTTC.

The rearrangement uses TRBV25-1 and TRBJ2-6; D possibly matches TRBD1 or TRBD2 (5 bases each). CDR3 length equals 15 residues. From germline, CDR1 is MGHDK and CDR2 SYGVNS. Trimming removed 5 bases at V and 0 bases at J, with 8 bases between. The CDR3, as DNA: TGTGCCAGCAGTCGGGACGTCTCTGGGGCCAACGTCCTGACTTTC. This translates into CASSRDVSGANVLTF.

The genes are TRBV7-9 and TRBJ1-2, with D possibly matching TRBD1 (6 bases). This CDR3 is built from 15 residues. V shed 1 base and J shed 7 bases, with 16 bases lying between them. The germline V gene encodes CDR1 SEHNR and CDR2 FQNEAQ (reference sequence). Here the CDR3 reads CASSLVGGGRGGYTF. The CDR3 DNA sequence: TGTGCCAGCAGCTTAGTGGGCGGGGGCCGCGGTGGCTACACCTTC.

This chain connects TRBV6-6 to TRBJ1-6, with D uncertain. Germline assignment: CDR1 MNHNY and CDR2 SVGAGI (reference sequence). V lost 6 bases and J lost 10, with 19 bases in between. The CDR3 covers 15 residues. CDR3 nucleotides: TGTGCCAGCAGACCTGACGGGGTCGGGCAATCACCCCTCCACTTT. Residues: CASRPDGVGQSPLHF.

The rearrangement joins TRBV7-6 to TRBJ1-6, with 8 bases matching TRBD1. The germline CDR1 and CDR2 sequences are SGHVS and FNYEAQ. CDR3 size: 17 residues. The V and J ends lost 0 bases and 7 bases, in that order; junction bases with no gene match: 8. The CDR3 DNA reads as TGTGCCAGCAGCTTAGCTGGGACAGGTCCCTTGAATTCACCCCTCCACTTT. The encoded protein is CASSLAGTGPLNSPLHF.

The chain links TRBV11-2 to TRBJ2-5; TRBD1 matches 8 bases. V gave up 5 bases and J gave up 5 bases; unmatched junction bases: 13. This CDR3 has 16 amino acids. Germline loops: CDR1 SGHAT, CDR2 FQNNGV. The CDR3 nucleotides read TGTGCCAGCAGCCGGGTGCCTCAGGGGGCGCAGGAGACCCAGTACTTC. It is translated as CASSRVPQGAQETQYF.

The V call is TRBV9, the J call TRBJ1-2; 9 nucleotides line up with TRBD1. The germline V gene encodes CDR1 SGDLS and CDR2 YYNGEE. With 3 bases clipped from V and 4 bases from J, the junction kept 7 bases outside the gene matches. The CDR3 contains 15 residues. CDR3 loop: CASSAQGARGYGYTF. The DNA of the CDR3 is TGTGCCAGCAGCGCACAGGGGGCGCGGGGCTATGGCTACACCTTC.

The V gene is TRBV5-1, the J gene TRBJ1-1, with 11 bases identical to TRBD1. V shed 4 bases and J 6 bases; nucleotides not matched to a gene: 5. The CDR3 runs to 14 residues. Germline CDR1 reads SGHRS; CDR2 reads YFSETQ. Here the CDR3 DNA reads TGCGCCAGCAGCCCTGGACAGGGGGCCCCTGAAGCTTTCTTT. Translating it yields CASSPGQGAPEAFF.

In nucleotides, the CDR3 is TGTGCCAGCTCACCCCCGCGAGGAGGGAGCCCCGGAAACACCATATATTTT. Protein product: CASSPPRGGSPGNTIYF. The chain combines TRBV18 with TRBJ1-3; no reliable D call. Deletions cut 3 bases from V and 4 bases from J, with 19 bases between. Germline CDR1 KGHSH, CDR2 LQKENI. The CDR3 totals 17 residues. Full variable domain (remainder filled in from reference TRBV18 and TRBJ1-3): NAGVMQNPRHLVRRRGQEARLRCSPMKGHSHVYWYRQLPEEGLKFMVYLQKENIIDESGMPKERFSAEFPKEGPSILRIQQVVRGDSAAYFCASSPPRGGSPGNTIYFGEGSWLTVV.

J is TRBJ2-3 and V is TRBV5-6; 10 bases fit TRBD2. Germline values: CDR1 SGHDT, CDR2 YYEEEE. The length of the CDR3 is 17 residues. V trimming: 3 bases; J trimming: 4 bases; junction bases outside the gene matches: 11. CDR3 region: CASSSPGLAKGPDTQYF. The CDR3, as DNA: TGTGCCAGCAGCTCCCCGGGACTAGCGAAGGGGCCAGATACGCAGTATTTT. Drawing the rest from reference TRBV5-6 and TRBJ2-3, the complete variable domain is DAGVTQSPTHLIKTRGQQVTLRCSPKSGHDTVSWYQQALGQGPQFIFQYYEEEERQRGNFPDRFSGHQFPNYSSELNVNALLLGDSALYLCASSSPGLAKGPDTQYFGPGTRLTVL.

In its sample, this clone was seen once. The gene calls are TRBV19 and TRBJ1-1; 9 bases align to TRBD1. J gave up 5 bases and V 9 bases, and 4 bases lay outside the gene matches. CDR1 and CDR2 (germline): LNHDA, SQIVND (reference sequence). The CDR3 spans 12 residues. CDR3 coding DNA: TGTGCCAGCGGACAGGGGAGGACTGAAGCTTTCTTT. Translating it yields CASGQGRTEAFF.

This clone has only a few counts. This chain links TRBV7-6 with TRBJ2-3; 8 bases are a match to TRBD1. The CDR3 runs 15 residues. Unmatched junction bases numbered 9, after V lost 5 bases and J lost 5 bases. Germline V lookup: CDR1 SGHVS, CDR2 FNYEAQ. DNA for the CDR3: TGTGCCAGCAGCCCCTCCGGGACAGGTCAAGATACGCAGTATTTT. Encoded protein: CASSPSGTGQDTQYF.

The chain joins TRBV5-1 to TRBJ1-1; unclear D gene. Per the germline V gene, CDR1 is SGHRS and CDR2 is YFSETQ. V lost 4 bases to trimming and J lost 4 bases, with 14 bases between them. This CDR3 is built from 14 residues. The CDR3 spells CASSPHGEGTEAFF. CDR3 coding DNA: TGCGCCAGCAGCCCCCACGGGGAGGGCACTGAAGCTTTCTTT.

The chain carries TRBV4-1 and TRBJ1-5; TRBD1 matches 9 bases. The V segment lost 2 bases and the J segment 4 bases; nucleotides outside the gene matches: 6. Germline CDR1 reads MGHRA; CDR2 reads YSYEKL. This CDR3 has 16 residues. CDR3: CASSQSTGQGNQPQHF. The CDR3 region has the DNA TGCGCCAGCAGCCAATCCACGGGACAGGGTAATCAGCCCCAGCATTTT.

The V call is TRBV5-1, the J call TRBJ1-3, with 8 bases identical to TRBD1. Looked up from germline, CDR1 is SGHRS and CDR2 is YFSETQ. This CDR3 is built from 17 residues. V gave up 6 bases and J gave up 0 bases; unmatched junction bases: 11. CDR3 coding DNA: TGCGCCAGCACCCAGGGGGCCGGCTTGCCCTCTGGAAACACCATATATTTT. Translating gives CASTQGAGLPSGNTIYF.

This clone appeared once. This chain joins TRBV30 and TRBJ1-1; D is possibly TRBD1 (5 bases). The CDR3 extends over 16 amino acids. Germline V gene sequence: CDR1 GTSNPN, CDR2 SVGIG (reference sequence). Trimming took off 4 bases at V and 3 bases at J, with 21 bases between the two ends. The CDR3 region is CAWTPGHPTVDTEAFF. The CDR3 nucleotides are TGTGCCTGGACTCCCGGACACCCCACGGTAGACACTGAAGCTTTCTTT.

CDR3 residues: CATSRQGYGYTF. CDR3 in DNA: TGTGCCACCAGCCGACAGGGATATGGCTACACCTTC. The V gene is TRBV24-1, the J gene TRBJ1-2; TRBD1 matches 7 bases. Trimming took 7 bases from V and 5 from J; bases not matched to a gene: 3. The CDR3 length is 12 residues. CDR1 and CDR2 (germline): KGHDR, SFDVKD.

The gene calls are TRBV19 and TRBJ1-6; tentatively, D is TRBD1 (5 bases). Trimming took 6 bases from V and 8 from J, leaving 17 bases between them. The CDR3 loop spans 15 amino acids. Germline V gene lookup returns CDR1 LNHDA and CDR2 SQIVND (reference sequence). CDR3 region: CASRIGRQGDSPLHF. CDR3 bases: TGTGCCAGTAGAATCGGGAGGCAGGGCGATTCACCCCTCCACTTT.

This clone was observed a few times. CDR3 region: CASSQDWQSNNYGYTF. The CDR3 nucleotides are TGTGCCAGCAGCCAAGATTGGCAAAGCAATAACTATGGCTACACCTTC. This chain links TRBV3-1 (or the pseudogene TRBV3-2) with TRBJ1-2, with unresolved D. The CDR3 consists of 16 residues. CDR1 is LGHDT and CDR2 is YNNKEL in the germline V gene (reference sequence). Trimming stripped 0 bases from V and 1 base from J, with 12 bases between.

The gene calls are TRBV10-1 and TRBJ1-3; 7 nucleotides align to TRBD1. The CDR3 covers 15 residues. V shed 6 bases and J 2 bases; nucleotides not matched to a gene: 7. Germline-derived CDR1 and CDR2 are WNHNN and SYGVQD (reference sequence). In nucleotides, the CDR3 is TGCGCCAGCAGCTTGCGGACAGGAACTGGAAACACCATATATTTT. Translation gives CASSLRTGTGNTIYF.

J is TRBJ1-3 and V is TRBV27; TRBD1 might be the D (5 bases). In germline, CDR1 is MNHEY, CDR2 SMNVEV (reference sequence). CDR3 length: 16 residues. The germline V and J ends were trimmed by 5 bases and 2 bases, with 16 bases remaining between them. The CDR3: CASSKGTHRTGNTIYF. The CDR3 DNA reads TGTGCCAGCAGTAAGGGGACGCATCGCACTGGAAACACCATATATTTT.

The chain employs TRBV24-1 and TRBJ2-6, with D possibly matching TRBD2 (5 bases). With 6 bases removed from V and 1 base from J, the gap between germline ends came to 6 bases. In germline, CDR1 is KGHDR, CDR2 SFDVKD. The CDR3 is 14 residues long. CDR3 bases: TGTGCCACCAGTCGGGATTCTGGGGCCAACGTCCTGACTTTC. Translating it yields CATSRDSGANVLTF.